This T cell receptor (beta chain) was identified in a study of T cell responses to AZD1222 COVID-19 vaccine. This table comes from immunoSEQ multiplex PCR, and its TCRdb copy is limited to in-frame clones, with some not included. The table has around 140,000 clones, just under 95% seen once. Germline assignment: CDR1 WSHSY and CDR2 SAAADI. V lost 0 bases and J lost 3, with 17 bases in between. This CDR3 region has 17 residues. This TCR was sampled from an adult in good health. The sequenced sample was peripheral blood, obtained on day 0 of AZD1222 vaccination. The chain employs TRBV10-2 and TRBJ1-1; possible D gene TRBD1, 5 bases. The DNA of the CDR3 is TGCGCCAGCAGTGAGTCGGGGGACGGCGTATGGTACACTGAAGCTTTCTTT. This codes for CASSESGDGVWYTEAFF.